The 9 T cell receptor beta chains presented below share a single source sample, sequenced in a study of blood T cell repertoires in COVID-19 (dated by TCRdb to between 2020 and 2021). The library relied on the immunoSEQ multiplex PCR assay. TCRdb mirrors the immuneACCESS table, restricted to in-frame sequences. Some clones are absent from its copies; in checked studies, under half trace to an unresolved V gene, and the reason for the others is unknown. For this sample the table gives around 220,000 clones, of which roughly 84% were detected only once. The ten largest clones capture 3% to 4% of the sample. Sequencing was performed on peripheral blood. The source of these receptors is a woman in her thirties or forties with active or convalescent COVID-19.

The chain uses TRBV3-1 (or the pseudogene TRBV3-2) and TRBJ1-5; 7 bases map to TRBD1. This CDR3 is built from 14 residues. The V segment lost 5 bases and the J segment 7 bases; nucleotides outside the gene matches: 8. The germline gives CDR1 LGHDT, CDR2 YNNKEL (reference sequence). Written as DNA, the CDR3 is TGTGCCAGCAGCAGAACAGGGGTCAGGCAGCCCCAGCATTTT. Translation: CASSRTGVRQPQHF.

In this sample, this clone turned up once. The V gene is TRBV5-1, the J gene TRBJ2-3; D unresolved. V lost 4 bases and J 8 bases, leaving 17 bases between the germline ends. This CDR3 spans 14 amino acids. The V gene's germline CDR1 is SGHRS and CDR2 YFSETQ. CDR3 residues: CASSPPIEPTTQYF. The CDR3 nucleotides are TGCGCCAGCAGCCCACCTATTGAGCCTACTACGCAGTATTTT. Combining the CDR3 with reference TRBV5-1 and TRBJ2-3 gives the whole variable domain KAGVTQTPRYLIKTRGQQVTLSCSPISGHRSVSWYQQTPGQGLQFLFEYFSETQRNKGNFPGRFSGRQFSNSRSEMNVSTLELGDSALYLCASSPPIEPTTQYFGPGTRLTVL.

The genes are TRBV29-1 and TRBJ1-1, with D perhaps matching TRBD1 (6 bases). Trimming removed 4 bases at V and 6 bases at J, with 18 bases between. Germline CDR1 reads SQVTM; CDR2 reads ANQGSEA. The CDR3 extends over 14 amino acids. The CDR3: CSVATLQGLSEAFF. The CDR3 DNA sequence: TGCAGCGTTGCCACCTTACAGGGTCTTTCTGAAGCTTTCTTT.

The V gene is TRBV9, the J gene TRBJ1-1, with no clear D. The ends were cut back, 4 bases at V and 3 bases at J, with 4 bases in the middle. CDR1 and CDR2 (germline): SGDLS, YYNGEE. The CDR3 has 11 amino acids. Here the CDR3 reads CASSPDTEAFF. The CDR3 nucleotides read TGTGCCAGCAGCCCCGACACTGAAGCTTTCTTT.

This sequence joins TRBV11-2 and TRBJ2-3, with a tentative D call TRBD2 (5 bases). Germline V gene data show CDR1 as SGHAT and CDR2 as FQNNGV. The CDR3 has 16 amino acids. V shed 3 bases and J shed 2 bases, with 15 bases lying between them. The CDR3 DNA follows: TGTGCCAGCAGCTTGAGGGAGCGGAGCTTCACAGATACGCAGTATTTT. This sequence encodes CASSLRERSFTDTQYF.

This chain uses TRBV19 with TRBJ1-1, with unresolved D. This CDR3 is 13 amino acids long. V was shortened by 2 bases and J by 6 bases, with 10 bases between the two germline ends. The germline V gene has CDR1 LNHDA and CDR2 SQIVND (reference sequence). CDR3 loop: CASSISGIAEAFF. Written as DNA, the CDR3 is TGTGCCAGTAGTATATCCGGGATCGCTGAAGCTTTCTTT.

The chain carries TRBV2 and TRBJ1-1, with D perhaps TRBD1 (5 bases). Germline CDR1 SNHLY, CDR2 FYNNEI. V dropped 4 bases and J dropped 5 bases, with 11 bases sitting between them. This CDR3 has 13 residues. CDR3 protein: CASSVRRGTEAFF. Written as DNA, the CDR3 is TGTGCCAGCAGTGTGCGACGGGGGACTGAAGCTTTCTTT.

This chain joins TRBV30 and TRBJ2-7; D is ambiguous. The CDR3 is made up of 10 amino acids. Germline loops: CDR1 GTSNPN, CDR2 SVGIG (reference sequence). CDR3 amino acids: CAVGSYEQYF. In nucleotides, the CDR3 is TGTGCGGTCGGCTCCTACGAGCAGTACTTC.

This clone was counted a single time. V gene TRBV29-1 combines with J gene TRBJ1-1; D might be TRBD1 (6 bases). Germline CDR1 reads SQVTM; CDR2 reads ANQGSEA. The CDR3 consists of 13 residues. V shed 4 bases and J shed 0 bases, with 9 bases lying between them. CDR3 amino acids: CSVGQDMNTEAFF. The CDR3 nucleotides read TGCAGCGTTGGACAGGACATGAACACTGAAGCTTTCTTT. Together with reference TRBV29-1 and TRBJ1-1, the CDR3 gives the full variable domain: SAVISQKPSRDICQRGTSLTIQCQVDSQVTMMFWYRQQPGQSLTLIATANQGSEATYESGFVIDKFPISRPNLTFSTLTVSNMSPEDSSIYLCSVGQDMNTEAFFGQGTRLTVV.